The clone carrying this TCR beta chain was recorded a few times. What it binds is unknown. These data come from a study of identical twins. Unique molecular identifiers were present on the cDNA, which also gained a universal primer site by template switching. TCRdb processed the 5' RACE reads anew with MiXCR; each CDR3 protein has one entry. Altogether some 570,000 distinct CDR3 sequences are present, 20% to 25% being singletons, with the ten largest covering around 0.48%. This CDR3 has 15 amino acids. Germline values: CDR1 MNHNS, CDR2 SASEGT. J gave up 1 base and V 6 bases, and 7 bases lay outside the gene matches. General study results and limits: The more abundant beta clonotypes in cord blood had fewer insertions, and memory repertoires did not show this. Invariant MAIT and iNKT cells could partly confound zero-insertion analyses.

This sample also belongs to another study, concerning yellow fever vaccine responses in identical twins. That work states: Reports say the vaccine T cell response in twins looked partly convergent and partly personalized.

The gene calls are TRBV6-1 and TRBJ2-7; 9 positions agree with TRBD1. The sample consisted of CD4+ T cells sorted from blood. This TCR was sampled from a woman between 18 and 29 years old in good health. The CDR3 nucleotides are TGTGCCAGCAGCCCCGGGACAGGGATATCCTACGAGCAGTACTTC. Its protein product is CASSPGTGISYEQYF.